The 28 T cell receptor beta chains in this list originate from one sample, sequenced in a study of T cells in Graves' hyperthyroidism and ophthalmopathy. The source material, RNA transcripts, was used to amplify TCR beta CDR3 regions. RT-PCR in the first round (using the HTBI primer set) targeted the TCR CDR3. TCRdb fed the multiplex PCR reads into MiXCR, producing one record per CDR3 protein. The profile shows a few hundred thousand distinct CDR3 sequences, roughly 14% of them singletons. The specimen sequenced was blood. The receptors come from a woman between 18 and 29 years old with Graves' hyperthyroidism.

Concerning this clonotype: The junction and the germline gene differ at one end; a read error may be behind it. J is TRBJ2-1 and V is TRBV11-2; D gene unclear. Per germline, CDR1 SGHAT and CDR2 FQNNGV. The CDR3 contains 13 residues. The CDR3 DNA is TGCGCCAGCAGCCAAAACCGTGGGGTTGAGCAGTTCTTC. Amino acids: CASSQNRGVEQFF.

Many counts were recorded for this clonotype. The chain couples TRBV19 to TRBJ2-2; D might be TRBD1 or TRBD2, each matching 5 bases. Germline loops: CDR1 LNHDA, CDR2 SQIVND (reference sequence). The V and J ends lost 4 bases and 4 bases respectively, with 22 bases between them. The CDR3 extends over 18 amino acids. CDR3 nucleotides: TGTGCCAGTAGTAGGTTTGGGACGGCGAGTCTTAGCACCGGGGAGCTGTTTTTT. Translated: CASSRFGTASLSTGELFF.

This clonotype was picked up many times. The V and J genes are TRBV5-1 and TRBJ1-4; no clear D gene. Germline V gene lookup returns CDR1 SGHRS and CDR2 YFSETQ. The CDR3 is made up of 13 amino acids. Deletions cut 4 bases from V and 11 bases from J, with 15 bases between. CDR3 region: CASSQVDRYKLFF. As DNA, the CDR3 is TGCGCCAGCAGCCAAGTTGACCGGTATAAACTGTTTTTT.

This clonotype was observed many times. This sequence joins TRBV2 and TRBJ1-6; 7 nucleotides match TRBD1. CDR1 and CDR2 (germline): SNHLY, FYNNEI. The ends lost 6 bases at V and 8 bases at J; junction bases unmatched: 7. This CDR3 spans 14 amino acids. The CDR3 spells CASRPGTAYSPLHF. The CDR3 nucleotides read TGTGCCAGCAGGCCCGGGACAGCCTATTCACCCCTCCACTTT.

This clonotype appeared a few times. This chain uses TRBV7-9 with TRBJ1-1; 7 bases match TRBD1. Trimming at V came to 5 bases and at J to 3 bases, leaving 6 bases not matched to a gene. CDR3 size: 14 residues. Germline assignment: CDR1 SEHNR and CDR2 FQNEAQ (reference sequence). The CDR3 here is CASSPDRFDTEAFF. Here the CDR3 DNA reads TGTGCCAGCAGCCCGGACAGGTTCGACACTGAAGCTTTCTTT.

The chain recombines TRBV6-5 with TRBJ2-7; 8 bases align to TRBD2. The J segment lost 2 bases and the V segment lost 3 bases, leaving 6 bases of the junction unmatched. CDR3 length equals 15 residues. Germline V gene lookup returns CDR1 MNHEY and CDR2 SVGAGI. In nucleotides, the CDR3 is TGTGCCAGCAGTTATACTTCGGGAGGGCCCTACGAGCAGTACTTC. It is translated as CASSYTSGGPYEQYF.

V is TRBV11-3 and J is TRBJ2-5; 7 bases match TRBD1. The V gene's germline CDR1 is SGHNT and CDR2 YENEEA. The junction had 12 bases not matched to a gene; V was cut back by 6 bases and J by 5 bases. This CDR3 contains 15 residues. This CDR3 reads CASRRRGQWRETQYF. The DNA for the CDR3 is TGTGCCAGCAGGCGAAGGGGACAGTGGCGGGAGACCCAGTACTTC.

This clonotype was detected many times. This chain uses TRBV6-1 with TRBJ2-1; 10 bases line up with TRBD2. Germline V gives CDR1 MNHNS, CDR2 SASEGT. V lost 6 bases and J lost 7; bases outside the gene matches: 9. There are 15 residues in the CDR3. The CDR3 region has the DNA TGTGCCAGCAGCTACGGGACTAGCGTTGTAAATGAGCAGTTCTTC. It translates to CASSYGTSVVNEQFF.

Written as DNA, the CDR3 is TGTGCCATCAGGGACAGCTCCTACGAGCAGTACTTC. It codes for CAIRDSSYEQYF. The chain joins TRBV10-3 to TRBJ2-7; a weak D match, TRBD1 (6 bases). Germline lookup yields CDR1 ENHRY and CDR2 SYGVKD. The CDR3 has 12 amino acids. The V end was cut by 6 bases, the J end by 0 bases, with 6 bases between.

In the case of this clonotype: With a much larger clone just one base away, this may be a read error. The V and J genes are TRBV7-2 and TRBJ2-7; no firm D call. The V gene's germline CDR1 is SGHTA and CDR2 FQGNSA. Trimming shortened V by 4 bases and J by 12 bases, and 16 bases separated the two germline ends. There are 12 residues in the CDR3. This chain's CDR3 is CASSSQGLKRYF. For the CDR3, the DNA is TGTGCCAGCAGCTCTCAAGGGTTAAAGCGGTACTTC.

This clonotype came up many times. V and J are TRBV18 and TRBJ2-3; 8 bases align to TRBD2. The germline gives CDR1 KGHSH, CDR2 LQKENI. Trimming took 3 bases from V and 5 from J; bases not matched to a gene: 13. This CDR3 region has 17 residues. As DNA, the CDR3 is TGTGCCAGCTCACCCAAACGACGGGAGGGTGCGATAGATACGCAGTATTTT. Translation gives CASSPKRREGAIDTQYF.

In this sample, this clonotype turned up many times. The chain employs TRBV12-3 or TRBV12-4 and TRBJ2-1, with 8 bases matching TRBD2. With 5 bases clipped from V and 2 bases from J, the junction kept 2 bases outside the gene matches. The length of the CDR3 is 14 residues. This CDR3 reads CASSRAGAYNEQFF. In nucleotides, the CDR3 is TGTGCCAGCAGTCGAGCGGGAGCCTACAATGAGCAGTTCTTC.

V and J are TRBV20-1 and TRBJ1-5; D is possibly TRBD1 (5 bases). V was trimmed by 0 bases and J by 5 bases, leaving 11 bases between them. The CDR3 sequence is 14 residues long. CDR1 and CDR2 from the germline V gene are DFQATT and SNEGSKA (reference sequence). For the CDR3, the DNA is TGCAGTGCTAGAGAGTGGGGCTCGCATCAGCCCCAGCATTTT. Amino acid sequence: CSAREWGSHQPQHF.

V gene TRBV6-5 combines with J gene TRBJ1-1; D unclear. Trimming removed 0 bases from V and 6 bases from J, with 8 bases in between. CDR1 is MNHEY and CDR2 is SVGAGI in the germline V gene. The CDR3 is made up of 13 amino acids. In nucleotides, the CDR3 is TGTGCCAGCAGTTACTCCGGGCCAGCTGAAGCTTTCTTT. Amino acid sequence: CASSYSGPAEAFF.

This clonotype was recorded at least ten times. CDR3 loop: CASSPRTFGYTF. The CDR3 DNA reads TGTGCCAGCAGCCCCCGTACTTTTGGCTACACCTTC. The V call is TRBV7-9, the J call TRBJ1-2, with no clear D. V was trimmed by 5 bases and J by 7 bases, leaving 11 bases between them. CDR3 length equals 12 residues. CDR1 is SEHNR, CDR2 FQNEAQ, per germline (reference sequence).

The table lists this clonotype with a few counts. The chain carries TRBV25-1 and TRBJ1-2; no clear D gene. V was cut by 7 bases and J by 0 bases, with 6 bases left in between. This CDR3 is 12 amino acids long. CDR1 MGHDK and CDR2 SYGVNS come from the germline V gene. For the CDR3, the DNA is TGTGCCAGCACCAATACTAACTATGGCTACACCTTC. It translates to CASTNTNYGYTF.

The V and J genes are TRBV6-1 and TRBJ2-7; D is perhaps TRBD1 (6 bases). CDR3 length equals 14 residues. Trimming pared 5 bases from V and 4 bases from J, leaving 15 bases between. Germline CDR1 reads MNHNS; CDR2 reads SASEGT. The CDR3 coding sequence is TGTGCCAGCAGTTACGCGCAGGGGTCATACGAGCAGTACGTC. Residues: CASSYAQGSYEQYV.

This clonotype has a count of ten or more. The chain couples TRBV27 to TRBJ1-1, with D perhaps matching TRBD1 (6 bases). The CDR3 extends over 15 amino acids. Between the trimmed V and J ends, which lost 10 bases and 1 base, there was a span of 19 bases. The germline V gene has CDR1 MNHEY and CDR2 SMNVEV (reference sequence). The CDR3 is CATRPRGLGNTEAFF. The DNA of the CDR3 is TGTGCCACCCGTCCCAGGGGTCTGGGGAACACTGAAGCTTTCTTT.

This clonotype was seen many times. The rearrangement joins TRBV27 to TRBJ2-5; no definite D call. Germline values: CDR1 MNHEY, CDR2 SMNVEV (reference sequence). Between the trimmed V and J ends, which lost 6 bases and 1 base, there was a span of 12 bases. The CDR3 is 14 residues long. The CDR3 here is CASRQTGPQETQYF. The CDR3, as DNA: TGTGCCAGCAGACAAACCGGACCCCAAGAGACCCAGTACTTC.

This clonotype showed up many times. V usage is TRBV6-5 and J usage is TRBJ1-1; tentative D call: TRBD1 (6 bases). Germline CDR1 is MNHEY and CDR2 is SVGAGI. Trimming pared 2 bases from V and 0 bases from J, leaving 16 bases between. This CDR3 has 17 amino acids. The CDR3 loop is CASSYTNFRGMNTEAFF. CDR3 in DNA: TGTGCCAGCAGTTACACTAACTTCAGGGGCATGAACACTGAAGCTTTCTTT.

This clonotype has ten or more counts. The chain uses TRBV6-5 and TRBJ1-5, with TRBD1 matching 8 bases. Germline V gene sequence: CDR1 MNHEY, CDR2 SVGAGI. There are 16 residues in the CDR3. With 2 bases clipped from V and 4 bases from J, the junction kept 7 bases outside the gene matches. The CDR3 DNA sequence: TGTGCCAGCAGTTACGGGCGGCAGGGGGCGAATCAGCCCCAGCATTTT. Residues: CASSYGRQGANQPQHF.

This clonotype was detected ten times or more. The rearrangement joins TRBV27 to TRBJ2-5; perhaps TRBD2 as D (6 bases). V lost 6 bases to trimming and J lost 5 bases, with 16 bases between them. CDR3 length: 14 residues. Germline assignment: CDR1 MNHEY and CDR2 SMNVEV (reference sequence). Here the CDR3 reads CASSRVGLMETQYF. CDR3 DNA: TGTGCCAGCAGCCGGGTGGGACTTATGGAGACCCAGTACTTC.

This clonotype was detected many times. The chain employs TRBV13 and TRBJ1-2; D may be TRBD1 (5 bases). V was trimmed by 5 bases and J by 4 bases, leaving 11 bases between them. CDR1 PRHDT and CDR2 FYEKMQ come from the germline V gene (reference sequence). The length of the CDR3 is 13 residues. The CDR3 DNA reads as TGTGCCAGCAGCGGCAGGGAGGCCTATGGCTACACCTTC. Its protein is CASSGREAYGYTF.

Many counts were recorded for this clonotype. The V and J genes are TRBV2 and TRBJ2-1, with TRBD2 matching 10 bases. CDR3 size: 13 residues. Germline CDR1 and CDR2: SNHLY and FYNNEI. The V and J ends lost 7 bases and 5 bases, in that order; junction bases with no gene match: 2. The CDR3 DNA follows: TGTGCCAGCACTAGCGGGGGCAACAATGAGCAGTTCTTC. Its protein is CASTSGGNNEQFF.

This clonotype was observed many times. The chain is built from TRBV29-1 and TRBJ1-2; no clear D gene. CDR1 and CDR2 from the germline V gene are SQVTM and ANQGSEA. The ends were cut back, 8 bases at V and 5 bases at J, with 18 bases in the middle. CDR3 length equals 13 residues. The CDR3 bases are TGCAGCTGGCGGGCAGTAGGCGAATATGGCTACACCTTC. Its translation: CSWRAVGEYGYTF.

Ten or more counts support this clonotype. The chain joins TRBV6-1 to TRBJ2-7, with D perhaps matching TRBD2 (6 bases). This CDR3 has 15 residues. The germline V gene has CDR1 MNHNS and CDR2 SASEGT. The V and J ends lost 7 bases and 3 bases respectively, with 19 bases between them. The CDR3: CASTRGARTSYEQYF. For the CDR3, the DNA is TGTGCCAGCACCCGCGGGGCTCGAACGAGCTACGAGCAGTACTTC.

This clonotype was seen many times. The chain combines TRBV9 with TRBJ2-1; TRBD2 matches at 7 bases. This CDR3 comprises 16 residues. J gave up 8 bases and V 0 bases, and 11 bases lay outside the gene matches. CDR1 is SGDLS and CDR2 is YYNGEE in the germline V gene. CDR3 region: CASSVAPAGVGHEQFF. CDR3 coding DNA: TGTGCCAGCAGCGTAGCTCCGGCGGGAGTGGGACATGAGCAGTTCTTC.

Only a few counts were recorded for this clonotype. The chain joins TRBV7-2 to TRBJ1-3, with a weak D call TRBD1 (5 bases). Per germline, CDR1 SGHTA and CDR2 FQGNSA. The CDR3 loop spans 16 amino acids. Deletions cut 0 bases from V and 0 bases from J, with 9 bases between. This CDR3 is CASSLAGVSSGNTIYF. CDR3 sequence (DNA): TGTGCCAGCAGCTTAGCGGGGGTCAGCTCTGGAAACACCATATATTTT.